This TCR beta chain was identified during a study of T cell responses to AZD1222 COVID-19 vaccine. Study as a whole: Second-dose schedules of about 4 or about 12 weeks were combined.

The CDR3 spans 15 residues. The ends lost 8 bases at V and 1 base at J; junction bases unmatched: 11. Germline V gives CDR1 MNHEY, CDR2 SVGAGI. Libraries were prepared by immunoSEQ multiplex PCR; TCRdb keeps only in-frame clonotypes and omits some of them. The table includes approximately 130,000 clones, under 95% detected once. The chain carries TRBV6-5 and TRBJ2-7; 7 bases fit TRBD1. The sequence was collected from an adult in good health. The specimen was peripheral blood, collected on day 0 of AZD1222 vaccination. The DNA for the CDR3 is TGTGCCAGCTCCCAAGGGGGCGGTAAGTCCTACGAGCAGTACTTC. The encoded protein is CASSQGGGKSYEQYF.